This TCR beta chain was recorded in a study of blood T cell repertoires in COVID-19. Overall study: The United States, Italy and Spain were the sources of the acute and convalescent COVID-19 samples. PBMCs, B-cell-depleted T cells, or T cells provided the cDNA or gDNA that made up the material.

Losses at the gene ends were 1 base for V and 2 bases for J; bases not matched to a gene: 6. The CDR3 has 15 residues. Germline V lookup: CDR1 GTSNPN, CDR2 SVGIG (reference sequence). Per the authors' pipeline: Amplification from reference gene primers served as the basis for estimated nucleated cell counts. Sequencing was performed with immunoSEQ multiplex PCR; in TCRdb, only in-frame clones are kept and a portion is missing. V, J and clone size reflect that table, while D and trimming were determined from the DNA. The sample lists some 80,000 clones, around 80% occurring once. The sequence was collected from a man aged 60-69 years with active or convalescent COVID-19. Sequencing was carried out using peripheral blood. This sequence joins TRBV30 and TRBJ2-7, with TRBD2 identical over 9 bases. The CDR3 here is CAWSGVAGATYEQYF. The CDR3 region has the DNA TGTGCCTGGAGTGGTGTAGCGGGGGCCACCTACGAGCAGTACTTC. Full variable domain (outside the CDR3, taken from reference TRBV30 and TRBJ2-7): SQTIHQWPATLVQPVGSPLSLECTVEGTSNPNLYWYRQAAGRGLQLLFYSVGIGQISSEVPQNLSASRPQDRQFILSSKKLLLSDSGFYLCAWSGVAGATYEQYFGPGTRLTVT.